These T cell receptor beta chains were read from a single sample in a study of identical twins. TCRdb fed the 5' RACE reads into MiXCR, producing one record per CDR3 protein. This table has around 1.7 million distinct CDR3 sequences, roughly a third appearing once. What was sequenced was cord blood. Receptors were obtained from a newborn girl in good health. Each CDR3 is given with its conserved first and last residue. Each record gives: J gene, clone size, V gene, CDR3 length, D gene, CDR3 protein, CDR3 DNA. D genes are given only for firm matches. The size of a clone is reported for some rows only, either as once, few or many, or as a class for expanded clones.

>TRBJ2-5|-|TRBV5-1|19|TRBD1
CASSVNLPIQGATVREQYF
TGCGCCAGCAGCGTCAACTTACCCATTCAGGGGGCGACAGTGAGGGAGCAGTACTTC
>TRBJ2-1|-|TRBV2|13|-
CASTGSFRAMQFF
TGTGCCAGCACGGGCAGCTTCCGAGCTATGCAGTTCTTC
>TRBJ1-2|-|TRBV25-1|14|TRBD1
CASSVNGQEDGYTF
TGTGCCAGCAGTGTAAACGGACAGGAGGATGGCTACACCTTC
>TRBJ2-7|many|TRBV7-6|16|TRBD2
CASSTLAAGGSYEQYF
TGTGCCAGCAGCACTCTTGCGGCGGGAGGTTCCTACGAGCAGTACTTC
>TRBJ1-1|once|TRBV11-2|14|TRBD1
CAIQRGLLNTEAFF
TGTGCCATTCAGAGGGGGCTCTTGAACACTGAAGCTTTCTTT
>TRBJ1-2|-|TRBV29-1|12|-
CSSWRINYGYTF
TGCAGCTCCTGGAGGATTAACTATGGCTACACCTTC
>TRBJ2-5|-|TRBV20-1|16|TRBD2
CSGIEGLAGLQETQYF
TGCAGTGGCATAGAGGGGCTAGCGGGCCTACAAGAGACCCAGTACTTC
>TRBJ2-1|many|TRBV5-1|13|TRBD2
CASTGLAGGEQFF
TGTGCCAGCACCGGACTAGCGGGAGGTGAGCAGTTCTTC
>TRBJ1-6|-|TRBV6-6|15|-
CASSYSRTYNSPLHF
TGTGCCAGCAGTTACTCGAGGACGTACAATTCACCCCTCCACTTT
>TRBJ2-4|few|TRBV5-1|14|-
CASSLDREGNEQYF
TGCGCCAGCAGCTTGGACAGGGAGGGCAATGAGCAGTACTTC
>TRBJ2-7|-|TRBV18|16|-
CASSPQTRGVYNEQYF
TGTGCCAGCTCACCCCAAACAAGGGGTGTCTACAATGAGCAGTACTTC
>TRBJ2-5|few|TRBV5-1|13|-
CASSLAVGETQYF
TGTGCCAGCAGCTTAGCAGTAGGGGAGACCCAGTACTTC
>TRBJ2-7|-|TRBV3-1|14|TRBD2
CASSQEFWGGVQYF
TGTGCCAGCAGCCAAGAATTCTGGGGAGGGGTGCAGTACTTC
>TRBJ2-1|-|TRBV12-3/TRBV12-4|14|-
CASYGSGVGPEQFF
TGTGCCAGCTATGGTTCGGGCGTCGGTCCTGAGCAGTTCTTC
>TRBJ2-3|-|TRBV6-5|15|-
CASSPQWRVTDTQYF
TGTGCCAGCAGCCCCCAATGGCGGGTGACAGATACGCAGTATTTT
>TRBJ2-1|few|TRBV23-1|15|TRBD2
CASLSSREAYNEQFF
TGCGCCAGCCTCTCCTCGCGGGAGGCCTACAATGAGCAGTTCTTC
>TRBJ2-5|-|TRBV9|14|-
CASSVAGRQETQYF
TGTGCCAGCAGCGTAGCGGGTCGACAAGAGACCCAGTACTTC
>TRBJ1-2|-|TRBV6-1|14|-
CASSDLAANYGYTF
TGTGCCAGCAGTGACCTGGCAGCGAACTATGGCTACACCTTC
>TRBJ2-1|-|TRBV27|14|-
CASSFSGGSYEQFF
TGTGCCAGCAGTTTCTCTGGGGGCAGCTACGAGCAGTTCTTC
>TRBJ2-1|-|TRBV4-1|15|-
CASSHNQGVYNEQFF
TGCGCCAGCAGCCACAACCAAGGGGTCTACAATGAGCAGTTCTTC
>TRBJ2-1|-|TRBV11-2|16|TRBD2
CASRVSGGGSYNEQFF
TGTGCCAGCAGGGTCAGCGGGGGGGGTTCCTACAATGAGCAGTTCTTC
>TRBJ2-5|-|TRBV4-1|13|-
CASSLTIVGTQYF
TGCGCCAGCAGCCTCACGATAGTGGGGACCCAGTACTTC
>TRBJ1-6|-|TRBV9|15|-
CAGSVSAGPESSLHF
TGTGCCGGCAGCGTATCGGCAGGGCCTGAGAGCTCCCTCCACTTT
>TRBJ2-7|-|TRBV4-1|17|-
CASSQGAIGKSTYEQYF
TGCGCCAGCAGCCAAGGGGCTATAGGGAAAAGCACCTACGAGCAGTACTTC
>TRBJ2-3|-|TRBV6-2/TRBV6-3|16|-
CASSYYSGASTDTQYF
TGTGCCAGCAGTTACTATTCCGGGGCTAGCACAGATACGCAGTATTTT
>TRBJ2-7|-|TRBV18|16|-
CASSPPRRVGAYEQYF
TGTGCCAGCTCACCACCGCGTCGGGTTGGAGCCTACGAGCAGTACTTC
>TRBJ2-5|-|TRBV5-1|15|TRBD2
CASSTGLAGGETQYF
TGCGCCAGCAGCACGGGACTAGCGGGAGGAGAGACCCAGTACTTC
>TRBJ1-2|few|TRBV25-1|15|TRBD1
CASSDGDRVAHGYTF
TGTGCCAGCAGTGATGGAGACAGGGTGGCCCATGGCTACACCTTC
>TRBJ2-1|few|TRBV20-1|14|-
CSAIPYGFYNEQFF
TGCAGTGCTATTCCCTACGGGTTCTACAATGAGCAGTTCTTC
>TRBJ2-5|many|TRBV24-1|12|-
CATSDLEETQYF
TGTGCCACCAGTGATCTAGAAGAGACCCAGTACTTC
>TRBJ2-3|-|TRBV4-1|15|-
CASSHIGIATDTQYF
TGCGCCAGCAGCCATATTGGGATAGCGACAGATACGCAGTATTTT
>TRBJ2-5|-|TRBV20-1|16|TRBD2
CSASVAGGPSGDEQYF
TGCAGTGCTAGTGTAGCGGGAGGGCCCTCAGGGGATGAGCAGTACTTC
>TRBJ2-1|-|TRBV5-1|15|TRBD2
CASSLGLATFNGQFF
TGCGCCAGCAGCCTGGGACTAGCGACCTTCAATGGGCAGTTCTTC
>TRBJ2-1|-|TRBV5-1|14|-
CASSLPRTYNEQFF
TGCGCCAGCAGCTTGCCTAGAACTTACAATGAGCAGTTCTTC
>TRBJ2-5|-|TRBV28|17|TRBD2
CASSLWSSGSRGETQYF
TGTGCCAGCAGTTTATGGTCTAGCGGGAGCCGGGGTGAGACCCAGTACTTC
>TRBJ2-7|-|TRBV3-1|14|TRBD1
CASSQGQHYNEQYF
TGTGCGAGCAGCCAGGGACAGCACTACAATGAGCAGTACTTC
>TRBJ2-7|-|TRBV20-1|14|TRBD2
CSARGGSGIYEQYF
TGCAGTGCTAGAGGCGGGAGCGGGATTTACGAGCAGTACTTC
>TRBJ1-6|few|TRBV6-1|12|-
CASKERISPLHF
TGTGCCAGCAAAGAGAGGATTTCACCCCTCCACTTT
>TRBJ2-7|few|TRBV7-9|15|-
CASSLRQDSYNEQYF
TGTGCCAGCAGCCTACGACAGGACTCCTACAATGAGCAGTACTTC
>TRBJ2-3|few|TRBV20-1|15|TRBD1
CSASSPTGRTDTQYF
TGCAGTGCTAGTAGCCCGACAGGGCGTACAGATACGCAGTATTTT
>TRBJ1-6|few|TRBV12-3/TRBV12-4|13|-
CASSWDGNSPLHF
TGTGCCAGCAGTTGGGACGGAAATTCACCCCTCCACTTT